Listed below are T cell receptor beta chains from one sample, sequenced in a study of blood T cells in healthy people across ages. TCRdb analysed the 5' RACE reads with MiXCR anew, one entry per CDR3 protein. The table records about 630,000 distinct CDR3 sequences, around a fifth of them present only once. Sequencing was done on a sample of blood. These receptor sequences come from a man in his 70s in good health. Both conserved end residues are part of each CDR3. The order of the fields is clone size, D gene, V gene, J gene, CDR3 DNA, CDR3 protein. A D gene is named only where the DNA matches it firmly. Some rows mark clone size as missing; the rest say once, few, many or name a class of expanded clone.

clone_size: -
d_call: TRBD1
v_call: TRBV28
j_call: TRBJ1-5
cdr3_nt: TGTGCCAGCAGTTCACCACCCGGGACAGGGGGCGGTCAGCCCCAGCATTTT
cdr3_aa: CASSSPPGTGGGQPQHF

clone_size: many
d_call: -
v_call: TRBV20-1
j_call: TRBJ2-1
cdr3_nt: TGCAGTGCTAGAGAACGTCGCTTCGGGAATGAGCAGTTCTTC
cdr3_aa: CSARERRFGNEQFF

clone_size: few
d_call: TRBD2
v_call: TRBV7-2
j_call: TRBJ2-1
cdr3_nt: TGTGCCAGCAGCGACACTAGCGGGACTCCTAATGAGCAGTTCTTC
cdr3_aa: CASSDTSGTPNEQFF

clone_size: -
d_call: -
v_call: TRBV2
j_call: TRBJ1-3
cdr3_nt: TGTGCCAGCAGTGACCAGTACTCTGGAAACACCATATATTTT
cdr3_aa: CASSDQYSGNTIYF

clone_size: few
d_call: TRBD2
v_call: TRBV7-2
j_call: TRBJ2-3
cdr3_nt: TGTGCCAGCAGCTTAGTACTAGCGGAGACAGATACGCAGTATTTT
cdr3_aa: CASSLVLAETDTQYF

clone_size: -
d_call: -
v_call: TRBV20-1
j_call: TRBJ2-5
cdr3_nt: TGCAGTGTTTCCCACTATTTAGCGACCGACCAAGAGACCCAGTACTTC
cdr3_aa: CSVSHYLATDQETQYF

clone_size: few
d_call: TRBD1
v_call: TRBV5-1
j_call: TRBJ2-3
cdr3_nt: TGCGCCAGCAGCCTGTACCTGGGACAGGGGGGCACGGATACGCAGTATTTT
cdr3_aa: CASSLYLGQGGTDTQYF

clone_size: -
d_call: -
v_call: TRBV27
j_call: TRBJ2-2
cdr3_nt: TGTGCCAGCAGTTGGGGGAGGCGCGACCCCGGGGAGCTGTTTTTT
cdr3_aa: CASSWGRRDPGELFF

clone_size: few
d_call: -
v_call: TRBV12-3/TRBV12-4
j_call: TRBJ2-7
cdr3_nt: TGTGCCAGCAGTTTATCAGCGCCGTACGAGCAGTACTTC
cdr3_aa: CASSLSAPYEQYF

clone_size: few
d_call: TRBD1
v_call: TRBV5-5
j_call: TRBJ1-5
cdr3_nt: TGTGCCAGCAGCGCTGTCCCGGGACAGGGGACGAATCAGCCCCAGCATTTT
cdr3_aa: CASSAVPGQGTNQPQHF

clone_size: few
d_call: -
v_call: TRBV12-3/TRBV12-4
j_call: TRBJ2-5
cdr3_nt: TGTGCCAGCACCAAGGACAAAGAAGAGACCCAGTACTTC
cdr3_aa: CASTKDKEETQYF

clone_size: -
d_call: TRBD1
v_call: TRBV12-3/TRBV12-4
j_call: TRBJ2-4
cdr3_nt: TGTGCCAGCAGTTTATCGGGGACAGGCTTAGCCAAAAACATTCAGTACTTC
cdr3_aa: CASSLSGTGLAKNIQYF

clone_size: -
d_call: -
v_call: TRBV29-1
j_call: TRBJ2-1
cdr3_nt: TGCAGCCTAGCGTGGGGAATCGAGGCGTCCAATGAGCAGTTCTTC
cdr3_aa: CSLAWGIEASNEQFF

clone_size: many
d_call: TRBD2
v_call: TRBV24-1
j_call: TRBJ2-1
cdr3_nt: TGTGCCACCAGTGAAATAGCGGGAGGGTTTTGGGAGCAGTTCTTC
cdr3_aa: CATSEIAGGFWEQFF

clone_size: -
d_call: -
v_call: TRBV7-2
j_call: TRBJ2-1
cdr3_nt: TGTGCCAGCAGCCACAAGCGGAACTACAATGAGCAGTTCTTC
cdr3_aa: CASSHKRNYNEQFF

clone_size: -
d_call: -
v_call: TRBV3-1
j_call: TRBJ1-3
cdr3_nt: TGTGCCAGCAGCCCCCGGACCATCCCCTCTGGAAACACCATATATTTT
cdr3_aa: CASSPRTIPSGNTIYF

clone_size: few
d_call: TRBD2
v_call: TRBV29-1
j_call: TRBJ2-7
cdr3_nt: TGCAGCGTCGCCCGGACTAGCGGTTACTCCTACGAGCAGTACTTC
cdr3_aa: CSVARTSGYSYEQYF

clone_size: many
d_call: TRBD2
v_call: TRBV5-5
j_call: TRBJ2-7
cdr3_nt: TGTGCCAGCAGCTCCAGCGGGAGTTTCGAGCAGTACTTC
cdr3_aa: CASSSSGSFEQYF

clone_size: -
d_call: TRBD2
v_call: TRBV7-2
j_call: TRBJ2-7
cdr3_nt: TGTGCCAGCAGCTTAGGTCTAGCGGGAAGGGGTAGGGAGCAGTACTTC
cdr3_aa: CASSLGLAGRGREQYF

clone_size: few
d_call: -
v_call: TRBV3-1
j_call: TRBJ1-1
cdr3_nt: TGTGCCAGCAGCTCGACGAACACTGAAGCTTTCTTT
cdr3_aa: CASSSTNTEAFF